These 30 T cell receptor beta chains originate from one sample sequenced in a study of CD8 T cells in Susac syndrome (dated 2019 in TCRdb). To prepare the library, the immunoSEQ multiplex PCR assay was applied. RNA was extracted using the RNeasy kit, and about 0.5 to 1 microgram was reverse transcribed with random hexamers. Through fastp at Q25 and MiXCR, TCRdb rebuilt clones from the public reads, retaining in-frame beta chains. Each entry is one CDR3 protein sequence, shown with its most common DNA and genes. The sample has about 250,000 distinct CDR3 sequences on record, approximately 92% of them singletons. The ten most abundant clones make up around 0.072% of the sample. Input material: CD4+ T cells from PBMCs. The receptors were sampled from a human donor with multiple sclerosis.

The J gene is TRBJ2-3, the V gene TRBV5-6, with 12 bases aligning to TRBD2. Germline CDR1 and CDR2: SGHDT and YYEEEE. V lost 1 base to trimming and J lost 1 base; unmatched junction nucleotides: 1. The CDR3 is 16 residues long. The CDR3 protein is CASSLRTSGGTDTQYF. CDR3 nucleotides: TGTGCCAGCAGCTTGAGGACTAGCGGGGGCACAGATACGCAGTATTTT.

V and J are TRBV6-5 and TRBJ1-2, with a weak D call TRBD1 (5 bases). There are 15 residues in the CDR3. The V end lost 7 bases, the J end lost 5 bases, and 20 bases lay between the germline ends. Germline V gene lookup returns CDR1 MNHEY and CDR2 SVGAGI. CDR3 amino acids: CASTQVRAPGYGYTF. The CDR3, as DNA: TGTGCCAGCACCCAAGTTCGGGCCCCAGGGTATGGCTACACCTTC.

The chain is built from TRBV3-1 and TRBJ1-1, with D hard to call. Germline CDR1 is LGHDT and CDR2 is YNNKEL (reference sequence). The CDR3 sequence is 11 residues long. The V end lost 1 base, the J end lost 6 bases, and 3 bases lay between the germline ends. CDR3 sequence (DNA): TGTGCCAGCAGCCAAGCGGCTGAAGCTTTCTTT. Translation gives CASSQAAEAFF.

The chain carries TRBV30 and TRBJ1-4; D is possibly TRBD1 (6 bases). Germline CDR1 GTSNPN, CDR2 SVGIG (reference sequence). V was clipped by 5 bases and J by 2 bases, with 24 bases between them. The CDR3 consists of 18 residues. CDR3 nucleotides: TGTGCCTGGGGCAGCGTCAGGGGAGTTCGTGGGACTAATGAAAAACTGTTTTTT. It codes for CAWGSVRGVRGTNEKLFF.

The chain joins TRBV6-1 to TRBJ2-1; 7 nucleotides match TRBD2. From germline, CDR1 is MNHNS and CDR2 SASEGT. CDR3 length: 17 residues. V lost 7 bases, J lost 0 bases, and 12 bases stayed unmatched. This CDR3 is CASTTKKGGSSYNEQFF. Here the CDR3 DNA reads TGTGCCAGCACCACCAAGAAGGGAGGGAGCTCCTACAATGAGCAGTTCTTC.

This chain uses TRBV30 with TRBJ2-2; D not certain. V was pared by 3 bases and J by 5 bases, with 10 bases between. The CDR3 is 13 residues long. In germline, CDR1 is GTSNPN, CDR2 SVGIG (reference sequence). The CDR3 DNA reads as TGTGCCTGGAGCCGTTTAGGGACCGGGGAGCTGTTTTTT. This encodes CAWSRLGTGELFF.

This chain joins TRBV5-1 and TRBJ2-7, with D maybe TRBD2 (6 bases). V shed 0 bases and J shed 5 bases, with 15 bases lying between them. CDR3 size: 15 residues. Germline CDR1 is SGHRS and CDR2 is YFSETQ. As DNA, the CDR3 is TGCGCCAGCAGCTTGGACGGGACTTACCTCGACGAGCAGTACTTC. It is translated as CASSLDGTYLDEQYF.

In this sample, this clonotype turned up once. The J gene is TRBJ1-1, the V gene TRBV5-1; 7 nucleotides agree with TRBD1. CDR1 is SGHRS, CDR2 YFSETQ, per germline. The CDR3 runs 15 residues. V shed 3 bases, J shed 0 bases, and the junction held 5 bases outside the gene matches. The CDR3 is CASSSLTGLNTEAFF. As DNA, the CDR3 is TGCGCCAGCAGCTCCTTGACAGGGCTGAACACTGAAGCTTTCTTT.

The chain links TRBV28 to TRBJ1-1; D not certain. V lost 5 bases, J lost 1 base, and 14 bases lay in between. Germline V gives CDR1 MDHEN, CDR2 SYDVKM. The CDR3 is 15 amino acids. CDR3 residues: CASSPPGGRNTEAFF. In nucleotides, the CDR3 is TGTGCCAGCAGTCCCCCCGGAGGGCGGAACACTGAAGCTTTCTTT. The full variable domain, rest sourced from reference TRBV28 and TRBJ1-1, is DVKVTQSSRYLVKRTGEKVFLECVQDMDHENMFWYRQDPGLGLRLIYFSYDVKMKEKGDIPEGYSVSREKKERFSLILESASTNQTSMYLCASSPPGGRNTEAFFGQGTRLTVV.

The chain's CDR3 is CASSKARDYGEAFF. In DNA form, the CDR3 reads TGTGCCAGTAGTAAGGCCAGGGACTATGGTGAAGCTTTCTTT. The chain carries TRBV19 and TRBJ1-1; D perhaps matches TRBD1 (5 bases). V lost 4 bases and J 7 bases, leaving 16 bases between the germline ends. This CDR3 is built from 14 residues. Germline V CDR1 and CDR2: LNHDA, SQIVND (reference sequence).

DNA for the CDR3: TGTGCCAGCAGCTTACCCTTAGCAACTAATGAAAAACTGTTTTTT. Translated: CASSLPLATNEKLFF. The chain links TRBV7-9 to TRBJ1-4; D is ambiguous. The length of the CDR3 is 15 residues. V was trimmed by 2 bases and J by 0 bases, leaving 7 bases between them. Germline-derived CDR1 and CDR2 are SEHNR and FQNEAQ (reference sequence).

The V call is TRBV20-1, the J call TRBJ1-5; D unclear. V was clipped by 0 bases and J by 5 bases, with 23 bases between them. The CDR3 is 18 residues long. Germline V gene data show CDR1 as DFQATT and CDR2 as SNEGSKA (reference sequence). CDR3 coding DNA: TGCAGTGCTAGAGATTGGGGTTTCGAGGCCGCGAGTGATCAGCCCCAGCATTTT. This codes for CSARDWGFEAASDQPQHF.

This rearrangement joins TRBV29-1 to TRBJ2-7, with TRBD1 identical over 10 bases. This CDR3 spans 12 amino acids. Per the germline V gene, CDR1 is SQVTM and CDR2 is ANQGSEA. The V and J ends lost 8 bases and 4 bases, in that order; junction bases with no gene match: 5. For the CDR3, the DNA is TGCAGCTCTCGGGACAGGGGATACGAGCAGTACTTC. Translated, it gives CSSRDRGYEQYF.

This sequence joins TRBV20-1 and TRBJ2-5, with TRBD1 identical over 11 bases. Germline assignment: CDR1 DFQATT and CDR2 SNEGSKA (reference sequence). V dropped 5 bases and J dropped 5; count of bases not matched to a gene: 1. The CDR3 is made up of 12 amino acids. DNA of the CDR3: TGCAGTGCTTGGGACAGGGGGGAGACCCAGTACTTC. As protein: CSAWDRGETQYF.

The CDR3 coding sequence is TGTGCCAGCAAGAGTGTGGGCGCCAATGAGCAGTTCTTC. Translated, it gives CASKSVGANEQFF. This rearrangement joins TRBV7-6 to TRBJ2-1; D unclear. The CDR3 has 13 residues. V gave up 7 bases and J gave up 6 bases, with 13 bases separating them. CDR1 is SGHVS, CDR2 FNYEAQ, per germline.

V gene TRBV20-1 combines with J gene TRBJ2-5; the match to TRBD2 covers 10 bases. J gave up 7 bases and V 0 bases, and 8 bases lay outside the gene matches. Germline V CDR1 and CDR2: DFQATT, SNEGSKA (reference sequence). CDR3 length equals 15 residues. CDR3 in amino acids: CSARDLAGAVGTQYF. The DNA for the CDR3 is TGCAGTGCTAGAGATCTAGCGGGAGCGGTCGGGACCCAGTACTTC.

The chain couples TRBV16 to TRBJ1-5; 7 nucleotides agree with TRBD1. The junction had 5 bases not matched to a gene; V was cut back by 3 bases and J by 3 bases. This CDR3 contains 15 residues. The germline gives CDR1 KGHSY, CDR2 FQNENV. CDR3 sequence: CASSQDRQDNQPQHF. The CDR3 bases are TGTGCCAGCAGCCAGGACAGGCAAGACAATCAGCCCCAGCATTTT.

V usage is TRBV3-1 and J usage is TRBJ1-5; D is unresolved. V was pared by 2 bases and J by 3 bases, with 8 bases between. The germline CDR1 and CDR2 sequences are LGHDT and YNNKEL (reference sequence). The CDR3 has 14 amino acids. CDR3 loop: CASSQQPSNQPQHF. The DNA of the CDR3 is TGTGCCAGCAGCCAACAGCCCTCCAATCAGCCCCAGCATTTT.

The rearrangement joins TRBV7-3 to TRBJ2-3, with TRBD2 identical over 7 bases. Germline V gene data show CDR1 as SGHTA and CDR2 as FQGTGA. The CDR3 contains 15 residues. V shed 4 bases and J 4 bases; nucleotides not matched to a gene: 8. The CDR3 here is CASSWSPGLSDTQYF. CDR3 DNA sequence: TGTGCCAGCAGCTGGTCCCCGGGACTATCAGATACGCAGTATTTT.

The chain employs TRBV4-2 and TRBJ2-3, with D possibly TRBD2 on 6 matching bases. Germline CDR1 and CDR2: LGHNA and YNFKEQ. CDR3 length equals 14 residues. V lost 0 bases and J lost 9, with 13 bases in between. CDR3 region: CASSQEAGRSTQYF. As DNA, the CDR3 is TGTGCCAGCAGCCAAGAGGCGGGGCGGTCCACGCAGTATTTT.

This chain connects TRBV4-1 to TRBJ2-2; a weak D match, TRBD1 (6 bases). The germline CDR1 and CDR2 sequences are MGHRA and YSYEKL. V lost 4 bases, J lost 3 bases, and 12 bases lay in between. The CDR3 contains 15 residues. The CDR3 reads CASSPAGDHTGELFF. As DNA, the CDR3 is TGCGCCAGCAGCCCGGCAGGGGACCACACCGGGGAGCTGTTTTTT.

The chain recombines TRBV4-2 with TRBJ2-2, with TRBD2 matching over 11 bases. This CDR3 spans 17 amino acids. J lost 4 bases, V lost 1 base, and 5 bases had no gene match. CDR1 and CDR2 (germline): LGHNA, YNFKEQ. The CDR3 DNA reads as TGTGCCAGCAGCCAAGGGGGGACTAGCGGTCTCACCGGGGAGCTGTTTTTT. Its protein product is CASSQGGTSGLTGELFF.

This chain connects TRBV29-1 to TRBJ2-7; 8 bases match TRBD1. This CDR3 region has 13 residues. Trimming cost V 0 bases and J 6 bases; bases outside gene matches: 4. The germline V gene encodes CDR1 SQVTM and CDR2 ANQGSEA. The CDR3 DNA sequence: TGCAGCGTTGAAGATTTCGGACAGGGCGAGCAGTACTTC. This gives the protein CSVEDFGQGEQYF.

The rearrangement joins TRBV19 to TRBJ2-7, with 10 nucleotides matching TRBD1. Germline-derived CDR1 and CDR2 are LNHDA and SQIVND (reference sequence). The V segment lost 6 bases and the J segment 2 bases; nucleotides outside the gene matches: 1. CDR3 length equals 13 residues. The CDR3 bases are TGTGCCAGTAGGGACAGGGGGGCCTACGAGCAGTACTTC. Its translation: CASRDRGAYEQYF.

The V gene is TRBV14, the J gene TRBJ1-3; tentative D call: TRBD1 (5 bases). V was shortened by 8 bases and J by 2 bases, with 10 bases between the two germline ends. Germline values: CDR1 SGHDN, CDR2 FVKESK. CDR3 size: 13 residues. CDR3 residues: CASEGYPGNTIYF. The CDR3, as DNA: TGTGCCAGCGAGGGGTATCCTGGAAACACCATATATTTT.

The gene calls are TRBV24-1 and TRBJ2-5; D possibly corresponds to TRBD2 (6 bases). CDR1 is KGHDR, CDR2 SFDVKD, per germline. The CDR3 is made up of 15 amino acids. V lost 4 bases, J lost 4 bases, and 15 bases lay in between. CDR3 residues: CATSDRLLGGETQYF. The DNA for the CDR3 is TGTGCCACCAGTGACCGACTTTTGGGGGGAGAGACCCAGTACTTC.

This clonotype has a single count. The chain carries TRBV7-9 and TRBJ1-1, with 11 bases matching TRBD1. The V segment lost 7 bases and the J segment 3 bases; nucleotides outside the gene matches: 4. This CDR3 is built from 14 residues. CDR1 is SEHNR and CDR2 is FQNEAQ in the germline V gene (reference sequence). CDR3 protein: CASTRDRGYTEAFF. The CDR3 nucleotides read TGTGCCAGCACGCGGGACAGGGGGTACACTGAAGCTTTCTTT. Using reference TRBV7-9 and TRBJ1-1 for the parts outside the CDR3, the full variable domain is DTGVSQNPRHKITKRGQNVTFRCDPISEHNRLYWYRQTLGQGPEFLTYFQNEAQLEKSRLLSDRFSAERPKGSFSTLEIQRTEQGDSAMYLCASTRDRGYTEAFFGQGTRLTVV.

CDR3 DNA sequence: TGTGCCAGCAGTTACGCTCCCGAATACGAGCAGTACTTC. Its translation: CASSYAPEYEQYF. The V and J genes are TRBV6-6 and TRBJ2-7; D not resolved. CDR1 and CDR2 from the germline V gene are MNHNY and SVGAGI (reference sequence). Trimming took off 2 bases at V and 4 bases at J, with 9 bases between the two ends. The CDR3 loop spans 13 amino acids.

The chain has TRBV30 and TRBJ1-2; D gene ambiguous. V lost 0 bases and J lost 5, with 7 bases in between. This CDR3 is 12 amino acids long. Germline assignment: CDR1 GTSNPN and CDR2 SVGIG (reference sequence). Here the CDR3 reads CAWSVGQYGYTF. The CDR3 bases are TGTGCCTGGAGTGTCGGGCAGTATGGCTACACCTTC. Using reference TRBV30 and TRBJ1-2 for the parts outside the CDR3, the full variable domain is SQTIHQWPATLVQPVGSPLSLECTVEGTSNPNLYWYRQAAGRGLQLLFYSVGIGQISSEVPQNLSASRPQDRQFILSSKKLLLSDSGFYLCAWSVGQYGYTFGSGTRLTVV.

CDR3 bases: TGTGCCAGCAGCCCAGACAGGTTCCCAAACTACGAGCAGTACGTC. Protein product: CASSPDRFPNYEQYV. This chain uses TRBV7-8 with TRBJ2-7; tentative D call: TRBD1 (6 bases). The CDR3 is 15 amino acids. Deletions cut 5 bases from V and 3 bases from J, with 17 bases between. The germline V gene has CDR1 SGHVS and CDR2 FQNEAQ.